This TCR beta chain was captured in a study of T cells in Graves' hyperthyroidism and ophthalmopathy. Broader study findings: Also found in blood were most expanded thyroid clonotypes above 0.001.

This sample holds PBMCs from about 10 ml fresh peripheral blood. RNA transcripts gave rise to amplified TCR beta CDR3 regions. Using the HTBI primer set, a first-round RT-PCR was run on the TCR CDR3. MiXCR, run by TCRdb on the multiplex PCR reads, gives a single entry per CDR3 protein. This repertoire shows some 460,000 distinct CDR3 sequences, approximately 15% found once; its top ten account for 13% to 15%. Per the germline V gene, CDR1 is DFQATT and CDR2 is SNEGSKA (reference sequence). Trimming shortened V by 6 bases and J by 5 bases, and 15 bases separated the two germline ends. The CDR3 length is 13 residues. This clonotype was found a few times. As yet, its antigen is unknown.

V gene TRBV20-1 combines with J gene TRBJ2-3; D not certain. The receptor was isolated from a woman younger than 30 with Graves' hyperthyroidism. The specimen was blood. The CDR3 loop reads CSAMELTGDTQYF. The CDR3 DNA reads TGCAGTGCCATGGAGTTAACGGGAGATACGCAGTATTTT.